This TCR beta chain was documented in a study of blood T cell repertoires in COVID-19. The CDR3 runs 14 residues. Germline CDR1 is MNHEY and CDR2 is SMNVEV (reference sequence). V lost 10 bases, J lost 2 bases, and 15 bases lay in between. The authors' processing: Nucleated cell counts were estimated from reference gene primer amplification. Data came from immunoSEQ multiplex PCR; TCRdb stores just in-frame clones and leaves some out. For V, J and clone size, that table is used; D and trimming come from the DNA. The sample has hundreds of thousands of clones; around 85% are singletons. This clonotype was obtained from a woman over 75 with acute or convalescent COVID-19. The chain uses TRBV27 and TRBJ2-1; D is undetermined. The sequenced material came from peripheral blood. The CDR3 bases are TGTGCCACCTCGAAGAGCGCTCCCTACAATGAGCAGTTCTTC. Amino acid sequence: CATSKSAPYNEQFF.